These T cell receptor beta chains were read from a single sample in a study of OX40 agonist ivuxolimab in advanced cancers. Sequencing used immunoSEQ multiplex PCR; TCRdb keeps in-frame clones, though not all of them. The sample includes 55,000 to 90,000 clones, around 80% of them seen just once. The sample consisted of CD4+ or CD8+ T cells sorted from blood, taken in a trial of the OX40 agonist ivuxolimab. Receptors originate from an adult with an advanced solid tumor such as melanoma, head and neck, liver or kidney cancer. CDR3s include the opening cysteine and the closing phenylalanine or tryptophan. A D gene is named only where the DNA matches it firmly. A row's size may be missing; if present it is once, few, many or a size class.

size,D,J,V,CDR3,DNA
-,-,TRBJ2-7,TRBV19,CASSIRGSYYYEQYF,TGTGCCAGTAGTATACGAGGCAGTTACTACTACGAGCAGTACTTC
-,-,TRBJ1-1,TRBV11-2,CASSSIRGGTEAFF,TGTGCCAGCAGCTCGATCCGGGGGGGGACTGAAGCTTTCTTT
-,TRBD1,TRBJ2-5,TRBV19,CASTTGKVFQETQYF,TGTGCCAGCACGACAGGGAAAGTGTTTCAAGAGACCCAGTACTTC
few,-,TRBJ2-7,TRBV2,CASSRATVSYEQYF,TGTGCCAGCAGTCGTGCGACGGTCTCCTACGAGCAGTACTTC
-,TRBD1,TRBJ1-1,TRBV5-6,CASSVGQARTEAFF,TGTGCCAGCAGCGTTGGACAGGCTAGGACTGAAGCTTTCTTT
-,TRBD1,TRBJ1-2,TRBV28,CASGGQGAGYGYTF,TGTGCCAGCGGCGGACAGGGGGCGGGCTATGGCTACACCTTC
few,-,TRBJ2-7,TRBV9,CASSLTRGAYEQYF,TGTGCCAGCAGCCTAACGAGGGGCGCCTACGAGCAGTACTTC
once,TRBD2,TRBJ2-3,TRBV7-9,CASSLMRGGDTQYF,TGTGCCAGCAGCTTAATGCGGGGGGGAGATACGCAGTATTTT
once,-,TRBJ2-7,TRBV28,CASSFNRAHYEQYF,TGTGCCAGCAGTTTTAACAGGGCCCACTACGAGCAGTACTTC
-,-,TRBJ1-6,TRBV25-1,CASRERGPLYSPLHF,TGTGCCAGCAGGGAAAGGGGACCTCTGTATTCACCCCTCCACTTT
-,-,TRBJ1-1,TRBV9,CASSVDFGFADTEAFF,TGTGCCAGCAGCGTAGATTTTGGGTTTGCGGACACTGAAGCTTTCTTT
-,TRBD2,TRBJ2-1,TRBV18,CASSPPTSGGGEQFF,TGTGCCAGCTCACCACCTACTAGCGGGGGTGGTGAGCAGTTCTTC
few,-,TRBJ1-4,TRBV5-1,CASSLSGGDEKLFF,TGCGCCAGCAGCTTGTCGGGGGGTGATGAAAAACTGTTTTTT
medium-sized,-,TRBJ1-5,TRBV30,CAWRKQGGNQPQHF,TGTGCCTGGAGAAAACAGGGTGGCAATCAGCCCCAGCATTTT
few,-,TRBJ2-3,TRBV19,CASSIAGTTDTQYF,TGTGCCAGTAGTATTGCGGGTACCACAGATACGCAGTATTTT
few,TRBD2,TRBJ2-1,TRBV29-1,CSVDSSGLYNEQFF,TGCAGCGTTGACTCTAGCGGGCTTTACAATGAGCAGTTCTTC